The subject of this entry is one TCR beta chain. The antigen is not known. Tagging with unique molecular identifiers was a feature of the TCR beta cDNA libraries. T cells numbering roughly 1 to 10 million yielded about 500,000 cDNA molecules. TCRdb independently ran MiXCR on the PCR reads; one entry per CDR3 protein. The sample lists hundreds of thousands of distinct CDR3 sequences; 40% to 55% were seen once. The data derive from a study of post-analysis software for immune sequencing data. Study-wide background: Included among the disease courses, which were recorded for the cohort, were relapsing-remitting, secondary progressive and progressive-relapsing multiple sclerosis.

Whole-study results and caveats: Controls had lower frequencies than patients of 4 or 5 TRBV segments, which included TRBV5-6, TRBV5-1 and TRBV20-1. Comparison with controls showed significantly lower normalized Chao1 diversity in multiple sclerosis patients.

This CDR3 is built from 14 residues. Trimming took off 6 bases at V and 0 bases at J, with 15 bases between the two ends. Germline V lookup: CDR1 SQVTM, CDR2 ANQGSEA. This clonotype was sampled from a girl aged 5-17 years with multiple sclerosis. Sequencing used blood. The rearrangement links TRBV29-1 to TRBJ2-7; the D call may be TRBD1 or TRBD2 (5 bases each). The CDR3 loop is CSVEDETASYEQYF. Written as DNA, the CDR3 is TGCAGCGTGGAGGATGAGACAGCCTCCTACGAGCAGTACTTC.